The 20 T cell receptor beta chains below were found in one sample sequenced in a study of cytomegalovirus exposure and HLA in healthy donors. This PCR relied on a set of 60 Vbeta primers and 13 Jbeta primers. TCRdb keeps only in-frame clones here, not all; method: immunoSEQ multiplex PCR. The table has hundreds of thousands of clones, roughly 75% seen once. The specimen was PBMCs. These receptors all stem from a woman in her twenties or thirties in good health and CMV-seronegative.

V gene TRBV19 combines with J gene TRBJ1-1; D remains unclear. Between the trimmed V and J ends, which lost 5 bases and 8 bases, there was a span of 18 bases. CDR3 length: 14 amino acids. Germline CDR1 reads LNHDA; CDR2 reads SQIVND (reference sequence). CDR3 in amino acids: CASSAPRVREEAFF. The CDR3 coding sequence is TGTGCCAGTAGTGCCCCCCGGGTTCGCGAGGAAGCTTTCTTT.

This clone was observed a handful of times. This chain joins TRBV5-1 and TRBJ2-2, with 7 nucleotides matching TRBD2. The CDR3 is 14 residues long. The V segment lost 3 bases and the J segment 7 bases; nucleotides outside the gene matches: 6. Per germline, CDR1 SGHRS and CDR2 YFSETQ. DNA of the CDR3: TGCGCCAGCAGCTCCGGGACTAAGGGCGGGGAGCTGTTTTTT. Its translation is CASSSGTKGGELFF.

The chain carries TRBV14 and TRBJ2-2; possible D gene TRBD1, 5 bases. There are 14 residues in the CDR3. Germline assignment: CDR1 SGHDN and CDR2 FVKESK. Trimming took off 4 bases at V and 4 bases at J, with 10 bases between the two ends. DNA for the CDR3: TGTGCCAGCAGCCGCAGGGTGATCACCGGGGAGCTGTTTTTT. Its translation: CASSRRVITGELFF.

The CDR3 bases are TGTGCCACCAGCAGAGGCGGGGTTCCTGCTGGAAACACCATATATTTT. Translated: CATSRGGVPAGNTIYF. The rearrangement joins TRBV15 to TRBJ1-3; D not resolved. The V gene's germline CDR1 is LNHNV and CDR2 YYDKDF (reference sequence). CDR3 length: 16 amino acids. Trimming pared 1 base from V and 2 bases from J, leaving 12 bases between.

This chain's CDR3 is CAPLQREGVGTDTQYF. The CDR3 nucleotides read TGTGCCCCCTTACAGCGGGAGGGTGTCGGCACAGATACGCAGTATTTT. V usage is TRBV21-1 and J usage is TRBJ2-3; TRBD2 was called by the table and not checked on the DNA. TRBV21-1 is a pseudogene segment. The CDR3 length is 16 residues.

V usage is TRBV30 and J usage is TRBJ1-1; no clear D. The ends were cut back, 8 bases at V and 1 base at J, with 20 bases in the middle. The CDR3 has 15 residues. Germline V gene sequence: CDR1 GTSNPN, CDR2 SVGIG (reference sequence). CDR3 sequence (DNA): TGTGCCGCTGGGGAGGGATCCCTCGGGAACACTGAAGCTTTCTTT. Residues: CAAGEGSLGNTEAFF.

The count of this clone is one. V and J are TRBV19 and TRBJ2-5, with a possible D match to TRBD1 (5 bases). There are 17 residues in the CDR3. Looked up from germline, CDR1 is LNHDA and CDR2 is SQIVND (reference sequence). Trimming stripped 3 bases from V and 4 bases from J, with 21 bases between. CDR3 DNA: TGTGCCAGTAGTATTAGATTCAGTAAGGGGTCGGGAGAGACCCAGTACTTC. Protein sequence: CASSIRFSKGSGETQYF. Using reference TRBV19 and TRBJ2-5 for the parts outside the CDR3, the full variable domain is DGGITQSPKYLFRKEGQNVTLSCEQNLNHDAMYWYRQDPGQGLRLIYYSQIVNDFQKGDIAEGYSVSREKKESFPLTVTSAQKNPTAFYLCASSIRFSKGSGETQYFGPGTRLLVL.

V and J are TRBV5-4 and TRBJ1-2; D is unresolved. Germline V lookup: CDR1 SGHNT, CDR2 YYREEE (reference sequence). Trimming took off 0 bases at V and 4 bases at J, with 10 bases between the two ends. The CDR3 contains 14 residues. CDR3 bases: TGTGCCAGCAGCTTGGCGGGTGTCCCCTATGGCTACACCTTC. It encodes CASSLAGVPYGYTF.

This chain connects TRBV6-5 to TRBJ2-5; D is unclear. The CDR3 is made up of 15 amino acids. With 0 bases removed from V and 7 bases from J, the gap between germline ends came to 15 bases. The germline V gene encodes CDR1 MNHEY and CDR2 SVGAGI. The CDR3 spells CASSYSISPGGTQYF. CDR3 sequence (DNA): TGTGCCAGCAGTTACTCGATATCGCCCGGCGGGACCCAGTACTTC.

The chain is built from TRBV30 and TRBJ1-1, with D hard to call. Germline V gives CDR1 GTSNPN, CDR2 SVGIG (reference sequence). This CDR3 contains 15 residues. Deletions cut 0 bases from V and 1 base from J, with 12 bases between. The CDR3 DNA sequence: TGTGCCTGGAGTGTACAAGTGACACAGAACACTGAAGCTTTCTTT. Translating gives CAWSVQVTQNTEAFF. The whole variable domain, remainder taken from reference TRBV30 and TRBJ1-1, is SQTIHQWPATLVQPVGSPLSLECTVEGTSNPNLYWYRQAAGRGLQLLFYSVGIGQISSEVPQNLSASRPQDRQFILSSKKLLLSDSGFYLCAWSVQVTQNTEAFFGQGTRLTVV.

The rearrangement uses TRBV6-1 and TRBJ1-2; D gene ambiguous. Germline CDR1 and CDR2: MNHNS and SASEGT. Trimming took off 6 bases at V and 4 bases at J, with 9 bases between the two ends. The CDR3 loop spans 12 amino acids. CDR3: CASSANSYGYTF. CDR3 sequence (DNA): TGTGCCAGCAGCGCCAACTCCTATGGCTACACCTTC.

The V gene is TRBV14, the J gene TRBJ2-1; 8 nucleotides match TRBD2. Trimming at V came to 0 bases and at J to 12 bases, leaving 10 bases not matched to a gene. CDR3 length: 15 amino acids. From germline, CDR1 is SGHDN and CDR2 FVKESK. This chain's CDR3 is CASSQELSGITGQFF. The CDR3 DNA reads TGTGCCAGCAGCCAAGAGCTTAGCGGGATAACCGGGCAGTTCTTC.

V and J are TRBV30 and TRBJ1-1; TRBD1 matches at 9 bases. Germline assignment: CDR1 GTSNPN and CDR2 SVGIG (reference sequence). CDR3 length: 13 amino acids. Losses at the gene ends were 8 bases for V and 4 bases for J; bases not matched to a gene: 8. The CDR3 DNA is TGTGCCCGCCGACAGGGGGGGGCCACTGAAGCTTTCTTT. Translation: CARRQGGATEAFF.

The V gene is TRBV27, the J gene TRBJ2-1; 10 bases line up with TRBD2. Trimming removed 0 bases from V and 7 bases from J; junction bases left unmatched: 3. This CDR3 has 15 residues. The germline gives CDR1 MNHEY, CDR2 SMNVEV (reference sequence). The CDR3 loop is CASSLSPGLANEQFF. DNA of the CDR3: TGTGCCAGCAGTTTATCACCGGGACTAGCGAATGAGCAGTTCTTC.

This clone was seen just once. The rearrangement joins TRBV7-9 to TRBJ2-3, with a weak D call TRBD2 (5 bases). Germline-derived CDR1 and CDR2 are SEHNR and FQNEAQ (reference sequence). The V and J ends lost 3 bases and 5 bases respectively, with 18 bases between them. CDR3 length: 16 residues. The CDR3, as DNA: TGTGCCAGCAGCTTTTCCGGGCCCACCGCGGGAGATACGCAGTATTTT. Translated: CASSFSGPTAGDTQYF.

This chain uses TRBV19 with TRBJ1-1; D call uncertain. This CDR3 comprises 13 residues. Germline CDR1 LNHDA, CDR2 SQIVND (reference sequence). Trimming left V 7 bases short and J 2 bases short, with 11 bases between. The CDR3 sequence: CASKFSVNTEAFF. CDR3 bases: TGTGCCAGTAAATTCAGTGTAAACACTGAAGCTTTCTTT.

The chain employs TRBV10-3 and TRBJ2-5; weak D call: TRBD1 (5 bases). Trimming shortened V by 5 bases and J by 5 bases, and 12 bases separated the two germline ends. This CDR3 contains 13 residues. Germline assignment: CDR1 ENHRY and CDR2 SYGVKD. CDR3 in amino acids: CAISTDIGETQYF. The DNA for the CDR3 is TGTGCCATCAGTACGGACATCGGGGAGACCCAGTACTTC.

V is TRBV2 and J is TRBJ1-2, with D maybe TRBD1 (5 bases). Germline V gene sequence: CDR1 SNHLY, CDR2 FYNNEI. Trimming took 6 bases from V and 7 from J, leaving 15 bases between them. This CDR3 spans 13 amino acids. CDR3: CASSEQGSVGYTF. In DNA form, the CDR3 reads TGTGCCAGCAGCGAGCAGGGTTCGGTTGGCTACACCTTC.

The DNA of the CDR3 is TGTGCCAGCTCCCAGGGGGAGAGTACTGAAGCTTTCTTT. Translating gives CASSQGESTEAFF. This chain connects TRBV25-1 to TRBJ1-1, with TRBD1 matching 7 bases. The trim removed 8 bases at V and 5 bases at J, leaving 8 bases unmatched. Germline lookup yields CDR1 MGHDK and CDR2 SYGVNS. This CDR3 contains 13 residues.

The sample holds one count of this clone. The rearrangement links TRBV18 to TRBJ2-2; no clear D gene. This CDR3 spans 15 amino acids. V gave up 1 base and J gave up 0 bases, with 6 bases separating them. Germline V gene lookup returns CDR1 KGHSH and CDR2 LQKENI. This CDR3 reads CASSPLHSNTGELFF. DNA for the CDR3: TGTGCCAGCTCACCACTACATTCGAACACCGGGGAGCTGTTTTTT.